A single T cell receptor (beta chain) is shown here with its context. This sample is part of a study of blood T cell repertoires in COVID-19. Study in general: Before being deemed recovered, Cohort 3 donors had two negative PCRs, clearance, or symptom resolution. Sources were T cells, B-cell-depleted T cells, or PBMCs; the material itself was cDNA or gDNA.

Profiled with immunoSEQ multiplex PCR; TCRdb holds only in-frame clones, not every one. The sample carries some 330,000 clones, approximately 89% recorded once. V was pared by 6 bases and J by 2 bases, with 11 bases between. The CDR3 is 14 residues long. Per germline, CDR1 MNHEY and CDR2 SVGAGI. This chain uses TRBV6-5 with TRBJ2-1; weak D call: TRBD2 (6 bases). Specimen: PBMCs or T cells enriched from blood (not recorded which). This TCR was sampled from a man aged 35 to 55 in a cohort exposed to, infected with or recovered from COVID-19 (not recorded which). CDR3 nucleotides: TGTGCCAGCAGACTAGCCTCCACCTACAATGAGCAGTTCTTC. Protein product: CASRLASTYNEQFF.